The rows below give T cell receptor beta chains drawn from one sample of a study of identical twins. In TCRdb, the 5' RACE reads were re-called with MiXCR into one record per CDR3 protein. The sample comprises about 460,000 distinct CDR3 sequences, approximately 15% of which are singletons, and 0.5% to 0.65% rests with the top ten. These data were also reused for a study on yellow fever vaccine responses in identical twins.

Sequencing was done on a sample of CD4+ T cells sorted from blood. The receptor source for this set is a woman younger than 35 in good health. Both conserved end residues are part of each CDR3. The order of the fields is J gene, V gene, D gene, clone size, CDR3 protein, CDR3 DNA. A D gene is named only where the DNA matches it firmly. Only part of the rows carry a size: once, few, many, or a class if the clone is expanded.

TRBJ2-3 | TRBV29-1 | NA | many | CSEKRSTDTQYF | TGCAGCGAGAAGCGGAGCACAGATACGCAGTATTTT
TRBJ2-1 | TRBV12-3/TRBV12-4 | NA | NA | CASQGDLPGLSYNEQFF | TGTGCCAGCCAGGGGGACCTCCCGGGACTATCCTACAATGAGCAGTTCTTC
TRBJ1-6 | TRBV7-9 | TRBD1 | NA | CASSPTGQYNSPLHF | TGTGCCAGCAGCCCCACGGGACAGTATAATTCACCCCTCCACTTT
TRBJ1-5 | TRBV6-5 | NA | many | CASSYSSRGRQPQHF | TGTGCCAGCAGTTACTCTTCGAGGGGGAGGCAGCCCCAGCATTTT
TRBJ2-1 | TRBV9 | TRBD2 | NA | CASSPGTSFYEQFF | TGTGCCAGCAGCCCCGGGACTAGCTTTTATGAGCAGTTCTTC
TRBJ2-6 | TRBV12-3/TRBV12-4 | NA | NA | CASSLGTGSGANVLTF | TGTGCCAGCAGTTTAGGGACGGGCTCTGGGGCCAACGTCCTGACTTTC
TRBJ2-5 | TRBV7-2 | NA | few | CASSLTGTKETQYF | TGTGCCAGCAGCCTGACTGGGACGAAAGAGACCCAGTACTTC
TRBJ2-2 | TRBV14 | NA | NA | CASSQDERLPTGELFF | TGTGCCAGCAGCCAAGATGAGAGACTACCCACCGGGGAGCTGTTTTTT
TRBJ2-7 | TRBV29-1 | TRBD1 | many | CSVRQGAYEQYF | TGCAGCGTTAGACAGGGAGCCTACGAGCAGTACTTC
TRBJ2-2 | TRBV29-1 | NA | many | CSVEEGGTGELFF | TGCAGCGTTGAAGAAGGGGGCACCGGGGAGCTGTTTTTT
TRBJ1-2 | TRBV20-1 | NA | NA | CSARDPQAYGYTF | TGCAGTGCTAGAGATCCCCAGGCCTATGGCTACACCTTC
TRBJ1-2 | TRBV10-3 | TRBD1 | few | CAITRGQEPYGYTF | TGTGCCATCACAAGGGGACAGGAACCCTATGGCTACACCTTC
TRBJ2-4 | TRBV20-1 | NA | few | CSASLSPAKNIQYF | TGCAGTGCGTCATTAAGCCCAGCCAAAAACATTCAGTACTTC
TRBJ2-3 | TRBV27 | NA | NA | CASSPFTQGDTQYF | TGTGCCAGCAGTCCTTTTACCCAAGGAGATACGCAGTATTTT
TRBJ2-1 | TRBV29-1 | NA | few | CSVEAGSNNEQFF | TGCAGCGTTGAGGCGGGATCCAACAATGAGCAGTTCTTC
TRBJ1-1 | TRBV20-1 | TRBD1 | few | CSARQGVGTEAFF | TGCAGTGCTCGACAGGGGGTGGGGACTGAAGCTTTCTTT
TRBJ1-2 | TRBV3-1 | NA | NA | CASSHDRQAYGYTF | TGTGCCAGCAGCCACGACCGACAGGCATATGGCTACACCTTC
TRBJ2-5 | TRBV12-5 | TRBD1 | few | CASAQGQGPETQYF | TGTGCTAGTGCCCAGGGACAGGGTCCAGAGACCCAGTACTTC
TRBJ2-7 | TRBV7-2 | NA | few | CASSFPGRTAYEQYF | TGTGCCAGCAGCTTCCCGGGACGCACCGCCTACGAGCAGTACTTC
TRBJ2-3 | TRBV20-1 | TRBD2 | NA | CSAPLAGVADTQYF | TGCAGTGCCCCACTAGCGGGAGTTGCAGATACGCAGTATTTT
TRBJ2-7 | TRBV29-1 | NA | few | CSVASGPPYEQYF | TGCAGCGTTGCCTCCGGGCCCCCCTACGAGCAGTACTTC
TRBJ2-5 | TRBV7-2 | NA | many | CASSLGLQETQYF | TGTGCCAGCAGCTTAGGGCTCCAAGAGACCCAGTACTTC
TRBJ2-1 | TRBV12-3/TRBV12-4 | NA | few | CASSLLLPYKYNEQFF | TGTGCCAGCAGTTTACTGCTCCCGTATAAATACAATGAGCAGTTCTTC
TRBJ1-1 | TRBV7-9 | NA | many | CASSSLVGTEAFF | TGTGCCAGCAGCAGCTTAGTCGGCACTGAAGCTTTCTTT
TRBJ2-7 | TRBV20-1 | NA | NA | CSAPGLSYEQYF | TGCAGTGCCCCCGGGTTGTCCTACGAGCAGTACTTC
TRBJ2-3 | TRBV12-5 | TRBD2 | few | CASGTGTSGGGDTQYF | TGTGCTAGTGGCACGGGGACTAGCGGGGGGGGAGATACGCAGTATTTT
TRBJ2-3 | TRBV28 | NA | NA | CASRVRDSTDTQYF | TGTGCCAGCAGAGTCCGGGACTCCACAGATACGCAGTATTTT
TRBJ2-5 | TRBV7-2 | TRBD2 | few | CASSPSGAGAKETQYF | TGTGCCAGCAGCCCGAGTGGAGCGGGAGCAAAAGAGACCCAGTACTTC
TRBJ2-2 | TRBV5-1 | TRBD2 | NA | CASRTSGGATGELFF | TGCGCCAGCAGGACTAGCGGGGGGGCCACCGGGGAGCTGTTTTTT
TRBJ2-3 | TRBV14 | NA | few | CASSPRGPSGVQADTQYF | TGTGCCAGCAGCCCCAGGGGCCCTTCAGGAGTACAGGCAGATACGCAGTATTTT
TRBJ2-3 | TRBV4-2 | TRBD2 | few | CASSREVLSGEQYF | TGTGCCAGCAGCCGGGAGGTCCTCAGCGGGGAGCAGTATTTT
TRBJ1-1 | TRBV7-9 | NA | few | CASRIDSGAEAFF | TGTGCCAGCAGGATCGACTCGGGGGCTGAAGCTTTCTTT
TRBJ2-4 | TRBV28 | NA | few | CASNSAKNIQYF | TGTGCCAGCAACTCAGCCAAAAACATTCAGTACTTC
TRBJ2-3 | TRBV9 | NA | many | CASAGGPPDTQYF | TGTGCCTCCGCGGGCGGCCCTCCAGATACGCAGTATTTT
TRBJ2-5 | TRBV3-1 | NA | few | CASSRRTDQETQYF | TGTGCCAGCAGCCGGCGGACAGATCAAGAGACCCAGTACTTC
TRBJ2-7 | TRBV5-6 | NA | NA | CASSRSLGYEQYF | TGTGCCAGCAGCAGGAGCCTAGGCTACGAGCAGTACTTC
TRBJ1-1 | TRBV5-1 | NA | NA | CASSLDGVSLKRPAVEAFF | TGCGCCAGCAGCTTGGACGGGGTTTCGCTGAAGCGGCCGGCGGTTGAAGCTTTCTTT
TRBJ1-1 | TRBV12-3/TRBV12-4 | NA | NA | CAWVKGPLNTEAFF | TGTGCCTGGGTTAAAGGACCATTGAACACTGAAGCTTTCTTT
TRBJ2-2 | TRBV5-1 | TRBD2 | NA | CASSNGLAGGNTGELFF | TGCGCCAGCAGCAATGGACTAGCGGGAGGGAACACCGGGGAGCTGTTTTTT
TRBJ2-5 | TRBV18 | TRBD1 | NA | CASSPWTGETQYF | TGTGCCAGCTCACCTTGGACAGGAGAGACCCAGTACTTC
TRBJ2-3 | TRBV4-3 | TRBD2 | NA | CASSQGGGGRATDTQYF | TGCGCCAGCAGCCAAGGGGGAGGCGGGAGGGCCACAGATACGCAGTATTTT
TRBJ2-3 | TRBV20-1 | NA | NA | CSARDQRGTDTRYF | TGCAGTGCTAGAGATCAGCGAGGCACAGATACGCGGTATTTT
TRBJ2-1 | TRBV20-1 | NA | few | CSARDRHYNEQFF | TGCAGTGCTAGAGACCGCCACTACAATGAGCAGTTCTTC
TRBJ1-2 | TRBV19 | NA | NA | CASSSVTAGRSYGYTF | TGTGCCAGTAGTTCGGTTACGGCAGGGCGATCGTATGGCTACACCTTC
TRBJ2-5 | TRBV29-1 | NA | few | CSSRVGGTQYF | TGCAGCAGCCGTGTGGGGGGGACCCAGTACTTC